Detailed here is one T cell receptor (beta chain). This clone came up once. Its antigen is still unknown. Per-nucleotide qualities are absent, and no much larger clonotype sits a single base away. This sample was taken from a study of follicular helper T cells after annual influenza vaccination (dated by TCRdb to the late 2010s). For the study in its entirety: After each seasonal influenza vaccination, blood samples were collected on days 0, 7 and 28. Some subjects were followed across successive annual vaccinations spanning the 2013-2014, 2014-2015 and 2015-2016 seasons to study recall of cTfh clones. One week after vaccination, a second recruited cohort of more than nine subjects (Table S1) displayed a similar ICOS+CD38+ cTfh response. Multi-year samples were available from six subjects, with four subjects covering two vaccination seasons and two subjects covering three seasons. The 2015 samples were processed right after collection, while the 2013-2014 samples were cryopreserved.

The sample's time point label, in plain terms: 2015-2016 season, pre-vaccination. Seasonal inactivated influenza vaccine (Fluvarix) was administered to adults, and sorted blood CD4 subsets were tracked by TCRB sequencing before and after vaccination. To be eligible, subjects had to live in the community and must not have received influenza vaccine in the previous 6 months. Subjects were excluded for influenza vaccine contraindications, substance abuse, HIV/AIDS, active malignancy, immunomodulatory medication, or active illness such as respiratory infection. At each time point, roughly 35 to 110 mL of blood was collected. Either Ficoll-Paque PLUS or SepMate separation was used to isolate PBMC. CXCR5- memory CD4 T cells were sorted as a comparison non-Tfh subset. Before DNA extraction, cell subsets were sorted from PBMC on a BD FACS Aria. Broader findings and caveats from the paper: In the assessment of influenza clone enrichment, the possibility that the much larger non-cTfh compartments were undersampled could not be ruled out. ICOS+CD38+ cTfh clonality correlated with the frequency of that population, and its change correlated with the change in circulating plasmablast frequency. Productive TCRB sequences were recovered from only about 8.5-22% of analyzed cells, so rare clonotypes could not be sampled. Day 7 ICOS+CD38+ clones were most often found later in ICOS-CD38- cTfh, suggesting that subset may serve as a memory reservoir. With successive annual vaccinations, a recurrent oligoclonal ICOS+CD38+ cTfh response was recalled, and this response contained tetramer and AIM influenza-specific clonotypes.

From the cysteine up to the phenylalanine, the CDR3 has a length of 11 residues. Left in the record is the CDR3 DNA by itself, 33 bases read in frame from the first base. Trimming costs V 5 bases and J 0 bases, and their ends lie 4 bases apart. Via the germline V gene (reference sequence), CDR1 is DFQATT and CDR2 SNEGSKA. The method behind the library was the immunoSEQ multiplex PCR assay. Adaptive Biotechnologies handled the TCRB amplification, library preparation, sequencing and preliminary bioinformatics at Survey level resolution. In the paper's pipeline: Clonality was calculated in R as 1 minus normalized Shannon entropy, and the Gini index was calculated with the R package ineq. Overlap score was the summed counts of shared sequences divided by total counts of all sequences in both compared samples. Fisher's exact test, with an assumed theoretical repertoire of 10^7 TCRB sequences, was used to assess the significance of shared clonotypes. Not all clones reach the TCRdb copy of this immuneACCESS table, which keeps in-frame sequences only. Checked studies attribute under half of the gap to unresolved V genes and leave the rest unexplained. The V and J calls and clone size come from that table; D and trimming were worked out from the DNA. This sample has 5,000 to 7,000 clones in its table, and about 84% of those were observed once. The ten largest clones capture about 0.7% of the sample.

The input for sequencing was CXCR5- memory CD4+ T cells sorted from blood, taken on the day of influenza vaccination. The sample's cell subset or site label, in plain terms: CXCR5- memory CD4 T cells. The sequence links TRBV20-1 to TRBJ2-5; the D segment cannot be called with confidence. This receptor was identified in an adult who received the influenza vaccine. The DNA sequence is TGCAGTGCTTACGACCAAGAGACCCAGTACTTC. Translated, it gives CSAYDQETQYF.